These 28 T cell receptor beta chains originate from one sample sequenced in a study of spatial heterogeneity in lung cancer. TCRdb processed the 5' RACE reads anew with MiXCR; each CDR3 protein has one entry. The sample carries approximately 13,000 distinct CDR3 sequences, about 5.6% recorded once. The time point was: sample taken at primary tumor resection. Sequencing was performed on whole RNA extracted from tumor and nontumor lung tissue, or from frozen PBMC, and the material was left unsorted. The sequencing here drew on lung tumor tissue, taken at surgery. All receptors derive from a human donor with early-stage non-small cell lung cancer.

This clonotype was detected ten times or more. This beta chain is off target for a library built for alpha chains, so its abundance means little. The gene calls are TRBV18 and TRBJ1-2, with a weak D call TRBD1 (5 bases). CDR1 is KGHSH and CDR2 is LQKENI in the germline V gene. Trimming cost V 3 bases and J 6 bases, with 23 bases left between them. This CDR3 region has 17 residues. The CDR3 loop is CASSPWDGGLPKDGYTF. CDR3 coding DNA: TGTGCCAGCTCACCTTGGGACGGTGGACTTCCCAAAGATGGCTACACCTTC.

This clonotype appeared many times. Little can be read into the size of this beta chain, an off-target read in a library designed for alpha chains. CDR3: CASSLGGFYGYTF. CDR3 DNA sequence: TGTGCCAGCAGCTTAGGGGGTTTTTATGGCTACACCTTC. The chain couples TRBV11-2 to TRBJ1-2; D ambiguous. The ends were cut back, 1 base at V and 5 bases at J, with 8 bases in the middle. The CDR3 contains 13 residues. The germline CDR1 and CDR2 sequences are SGHAT and FQNNGV.

Ten or more counts support this clonotype. This beta chain came through as a stray read in a library set up for alpha chains, and its size says little. This chain joins TRBV20-1 and TRBJ1-1; D is unclear. CDR1 and CDR2 (germline): DFQATT, SNEGSKA (reference sequence). The length of the CDR3 is 12 residues. The ends were cut back, 6 bases at V and 0 bases at J, with 8 bases in the middle. This chain's CDR3 is CSAKIMNTEAFF. In DNA, the CDR3 is TGCAGTGCCAAGATCATGAACACTGAAGCTTTCTTT.

At least ten counts were recorded for this clonotype. This beta chain is a stray sequence in a library constructed for alpha chains; its clone size is not meaningful. V gene TRBV6-2 or TRBV6-3 combines with J gene TRBJ2-7; 7 nucleotides agree with TRBD2. The V segment lost 6 bases and the J segment 0 bases; nucleotides outside the gene matches: 5. Germline V lookup: CDR1 MNHEY, CDR2 SVGEGT. This CDR3 has 14 amino acids. The CDR3 bases are TGTGCCAGCAGGGACGGGGGGAGCTCCTACGAGCAGTACGTC. This translates into CASRDGGSSYEQYV.

The sample holds many counts of this clonotype. Being off target in a library aimed at alpha chains, this beta chain has a size of little meaning. The chain has TRBV18 and TRBJ1-1, with a tentative D call TRBD1 (5 bases). CDR1 is KGHSH and CDR2 is LQKENI in the germline V gene. V was trimmed by 5 bases and J by 11 bases, leaving 15 bases between them. The length of the CDR3 is 12 residues. The CDR3 DNA follows: TGTGCCAGCTCATCCCGGGTAGCAGGGGCTTTCTTT. Protein sequence: CASSSRVAGAFF.

This clonotype occurred many times. This beta chain appears as a stray read in a library generated for alpha chains; its size is not informative. The rearrangement links TRBV30 to TRBJ2-7; the D is unclear. There are 12 residues in the CDR3. Germline CDR1 reads GTSNPN; CDR2 reads SVGIG (reference sequence). The V end lost 0 bases, the J end lost 4 bases, and 7 bases lay between the germline ends. The CDR3 region has the DNA TGTGCCTGGAGTGTATTCAGATACGAGCAGTACTTC. Translating it yields CAWSVFRYEQYF.

This clonotype was seen at least ten times. Being off target in a library aimed at alpha chains, this beta chain has a size of little meaning. J is TRBJ1-1 and V is TRBV6-2 or TRBV6-3; no definite D call. The germline CDR1 and CDR2 sequences are MNHEY and SVGEGT. The CDR3 is made up of 14 amino acids. V lost 0 bases, J lost 7 bases, and 12 bases lay in between. CDR3 DNA sequence: TGTGCCAGCAGTTACTCGAGCCTTGGCGGTGAAGCTTTCTTT. Translated, it gives CASSYSSLGGEAFF.

This clonotype came up many times. This beta chain was picked up by a library intended for alpha chains and is off target, so its count carries little meaning. CDR3 in amino acids: CASFRSNQPQHF. The CDR3 DNA follows: TGTGCCAGCTTTCGTAGCAATCAGCCCCAGCATTTT. The chain recombines TRBV6-4 with TRBJ1-5; D unresolved. Trimming removed 8 bases from V and 0 bases from J, with 5 bases in between. From germline, CDR1 is MRHNA and CDR2 SNTAGT. The CDR3 covers 12 residues.

This clonotype was counted at least ten times. Since the library was made to target alpha chains, this beta chain is a stray read and its abundance is not meaningful. CDR3 bases: TGCAGCGCCTGGAACAGGGGGAGCACCGGGGAGCTGTTTTTT. Protein: CSAWNRGSTGELFF. The genes are TRBV29-1 and TRBJ2-2; 8 nucleotides align to TRBD1. The CDR3 totals 14 residues. J gave up 4 bases and V 7 bases, and 8 bases lay outside the gene matches. The germline V gene has CDR1 SQVTM and CDR2 ANQGSEA.

This clonotype was seen at least ten times. The library was built for alpha chains, so this beta chain is an off-target read and its size means little. The rearrangement joins TRBV7-2 to TRBJ2-3; perhaps TRBD2 as D (7 bases). The CDR3 has 15 amino acids. The germline CDR1 and CDR2 sequences are SGHTA and FQGNSA. V was clipped by 5 bases and J by 3 bases, with 15 bases between them. The CDR3 is CASSPFAGATDTQYF. The CDR3 nucleotides are TGTGCCAGCAGCCCTTTCGCGGGGGCTACAGATACGCAGTATTTT.

This clonotype was seen ten or more times. The DNA is left out, because the CDR3 cannot be placed on it with certainty; the CDR3 is given as TCRdb lists it. The library was built for alpha chains, so this beta chain is an off-target read and its size means little. The chain is built from TRBV29-1 and TRBJ2-2; the table's D call, TRBD2, was not checked against the DNA. Counting both end residues, the CDR3 totals 14 amino acids. Looked up from germline, CDR1 is SQVTM and CDR2 is ANQGSEA. This CDR3 is CSAGTSGPGGSCFF.

This clonotype was picked up many times. For a library built for alpha chains, this beta chain is a stray read; little rests on its size. The V and J genes are TRBV19 and TRBJ1-6; the D gene is possibly TRBD1 (5 bases). Germline V gene lookup returns CDR1 LNHDA and CDR2 SQIVND (reference sequence). The CDR3 contains 15 residues. Trimming took 4 bases from V and 6 from J, leaving 13 bases between them. Here the CDR3 reads CASSNRQPSNSPLHF. Written as DNA, the CDR3 is TGTGCCAGTAGTAATCGACAGCCATCTAATTCACCCCTCCACTTT.

This clonotype was seen ten or more times. With the library built for alpha chains, this beta chain is off target and its frequency is not meaningful. The chain employs TRBV27 and TRBJ1-6, with 8 bases fitting TRBD1. CDR1 is MNHEY, CDR2 SMNVEV, per germline (reference sequence). Germline trimming cut 7 bases from V and 10 bases from J; bases unmatched to any gene: 3. This CDR3 spans 12 amino acids. The CDR3 loop reads CASMTGVSPLHF. The CDR3 DNA reads as TGTGCCAGCATGACAGGGGTCTCACCCCTCCACTTT.

This clonotype was recorded many times. Since the library was made to target alpha chains, this beta chain is a stray read and its abundance is not meaningful. This chain links TRBV29-1 with TRBJ2-3, with 9 bases aligning to TRBD2. There are 13 residues in the CDR3. With 7 bases clipped from V and 2 bases from J, the junction kept 4 bases outside the gene matches. CDR1 is SQVTM, CDR2 ANQGSEA, per germline. Written as DNA, the CDR3 is TGCAGCGCCCCTAGCGGGAACACAGATACGCAGTATTTT. This encodes CSAPSGNTDTQYF.

This clonotype was detected many times. As an off-target read in a library built for alpha chains, this beta chain has a frequency of little significance. V gene TRBV14 combines with J gene TRBJ1-1; TRBD1 aligns across 8 bases. The V segment lost 4 bases and the J segment 4 bases; nucleotides outside the gene matches: 5. CDR3 size: 14 residues. The germline V gene has CDR1 SGHDN and CDR2 FVKESK. DNA for the CDR3: TGTGCCAGCAGCCTGCGACAGGGGAGCACTGAAGCTTTCTTT. Protein: CASSLRQGSTEAFF.

With regard to this clonotype: This beta chain was picked up by a library intended for alpha chains and is off target, so its count carries little meaning. The chain has TRBV6-2 or TRBV6-3 and TRBJ1-5; unclear D gene. The length of the CDR3 is 13 residues. Germline V CDR1 and CDR2: MNHEY, SVGEGT. Trimming removed 2 bases at V and 9 bases at J, with 11 bases between. The CDR3 sequence: CASSYGPGMPQHF. The CDR3 nucleotides read TGTGCCAGCAGTTACGGACCCGGTATGCCCCAGCATTTT.

This clonotype has a count of ten or more. This beta chain turned up in a library designed for alpha chains; as an off-target read, its abundance says little. J is TRBJ1-5 and V is TRBV7-2, with TRBD1 as a possible D gene (6 bases). Looked up from germline, CDR1 is SGHTA and CDR2 is FQGNSA. There are 15 residues in the CDR3. Trimming shortened V by 8 bases and J by 2 bases, and 16 bases separated the two germline ends. The CDR3 DNA is TGTGCCAGCTCCCAGGGGTCCGGTGGCAATCAGCCCCAGCATTTT. The encoded protein is CASSQGSGGNQPQHF.

This clonotype has at least ten counts. Found in a library prepared for alpha chains, this beta chain is an off-target read, and its abundance has little meaning. CDR3: CASSPSGSSDTQYF. The CDR3, as DNA: TGTGCCAGCAGCCCGTCGGGCTCGTCAGATACGCAGTATTTT. The gene calls are TRBV7-9 and TRBJ2-3; D is unresolved. Germline V gene sequence: CDR1 SEHNR, CDR2 FQNEAQ (reference sequence). With 5 bases removed from V and 4 bases from J, the gap between germline ends came to 13 bases. The length of the CDR3 is 14 residues.

This clonotype was detected ten times or more. This beta chain is off target for a library built for alpha chains, so its abundance means little. V gene TRBV6-2 or TRBV6-3 combines with J gene TRBJ2-7, with 7 bases aligning to TRBD2. V gave up 7 bases and J gave up 6 bases; unmatched junction bases: 12. CDR1 and CDR2 (germline): MNHEY, SVGEGT. This CDR3 region has 14 residues. This CDR3 is CASTRGLGVSEQYV. The CDR3 DNA reads as TGTGCCAGCACACGAGGACTAGGCGTTTCCGAGCAGTACGTC.

About this clonotype itself: A read error may be the cause here, since a much bigger clone is one base away. The library was built for alpha chains, so this beta chain is an off-target read and its size means little. The chain employs TRBV20-1 and TRBJ1-3; possibly TRBD1 for D (5 bases). V lost 3 bases and J 4 bases, leaving 16 bases between the germline ends. CDR3 size: 15 residues. The germline V gene encodes CDR1 DFQATT and CDR2 SNEGSKA (reference sequence). The CDR3 DNA reads as TGCAGTGCTAGTGATAGCTCAGGGTACGGAAACACCATATATTTT. Residues: CSASDSSGYGNTIYF.

In regard to this clonotype: One end of the junction fails to match germline, which may point to a read error. For a library built for alpha chains, this beta chain is a stray read; little rests on its size. The gene calls are TRBV12-3 or TRBV12-4 and TRBJ1-2; 12 bases are shared with TRBD1. CDR3 length equals 17 residues. The CDR3 reads CTSSPGTGGISNYGYTF. CDR3 sequence (DNA): TGTACCAGCAGTCCTGGGACAGGGGGCATTTCGAACTATGGCTACACCTTC.

The table lists this clonotype with many counts. Because this beta chain is a stray read in a library intended to capture alpha chains, its abundance should not be given much weight. The chain combines TRBV6-1 with TRBJ1-5; the D gene is possibly TRBD1 (5 bases). Germline CDR1 reads MNHNS; CDR2 reads SASEGT. V was trimmed by 2 bases and J by 6 bases, leaving 11 bases between them. CDR3 length equals 14 residues. The CDR3 sequence: CASSERGGSQPQHF. CDR3 sequence (DNA): TGTGCCAGCAGTGAAAGGGGTGGTAGTCAGCCCCAGCATTTT.

As to this clonotype: A library made for alpha chains picked up this beta chain off target, so its size means little. The rearrangement links TRBV30 to TRBJ1-1; D remains unclear. Germline loops: CDR1 GTSNPN, CDR2 SVGIG (reference sequence). The germline V and J ends were trimmed by 2 bases and 1 base, with 11 bases remaining between them. This CDR3 spans 14 amino acids. The CDR3 reads CAWSKQVPNTEAFF. The CDR3 nucleotides read TGTGCCTGGAGTAAGCAGGTTCCGAACACTGAAGCTTTCTTT.

In its sample, this clonotype ranks as medium-sized. For a library built for alpha chains, this beta chain is a stray read; little rests on its size. The chain carries TRBV7-8 and TRBJ1-5; possible D gene TRBD1, 6 bases. The V gene's germline CDR1 is SGHVS and CDR2 FQNEAQ. Trimming stripped 1 base from V and 7 bases from J, with 14 bases between. This CDR3 region has 15 residues. The CDR3 loop is CASSLGQATSQPQHF. The CDR3, as DNA: TGTGCCAGCAGCTTAGGACAGGCGACCTCCCAGCCCCAGCATTTT.

In this sample, this clonotype turned up once. This beta chain represents an off-target read in a library built for alpha chains; its size is of limited meaning. This chain connects TRBV7-2 to TRBJ2-3, with 7 bases lining up with TRBD2. V was pared by 8 bases and J by 5 bases, with 1 base of the junction left unmatched. The CDR3 length is 11 residues. The V gene's germline CDR1 is SGHTA and CDR2 FQGNSA. CDR3 region: CASASGDTQYF. In nucleotides, the CDR3 is TGTGCCAGCGCTAGCGGAGATACGCAGTATTTT.

This clonotype was picked up many times. This beta chain appears as a stray read in a library generated for alpha chains; its size is not informative. The J gene is TRBJ1-2, the V gene TRBV29-1; TRBD1 matches at 7 bases. V gave up 0 bases and J gave up 5 bases; unmatched junction bases: 6. The CDR3 covers 14 residues. Germline V gene sequence: CDR1 SQVTM, CDR2 ANQGSEA. CDR3 in DNA: TGCAGCGTTGAAGACCGGGACAGACCTTATGGCTACACCTTC. Protein product: CSVEDRDRPYGYTF.

The table lists this clonotype with many counts. For a library built for alpha chains, this beta chain is a stray read; little rests on its size. The V call is TRBV12-5, the J call TRBJ2-1; D ambiguous. The CDR3 consists of 18 residues. The germline V gene has CDR1 LGHNT and CDR2 FRNRAP. Trimming took off 2 bases at V and 0 bases at J, with 17 bases between the two ends. Here the CDR3 reads CASGLTPPTIFSYNEQFF. CDR3 DNA sequence: TGTGCTAGTGGTTTGACTCCTCCCACTATTTTCTCCTACAATGAGCAGTTCTTC.

This clonotype was recorded many times. This beta chain appears as a stray read in a library generated for alpha chains; its size is not informative. The chain joins TRBV29-1 to TRBJ2-2, with 8 nucleotides matching TRBD1. The J segment lost 6 bases and the V segment lost 3 bases, leaving 9 bases of the junction unmatched. The CDR3 is 15 amino acids. From germline, CDR1 is SQVTM and CDR2 ANQGSEA. Here the CDR3 reads CSVELGQGAAGELFF. The CDR3 DNA reads TGCAGCGTTGAGCTTGGACAGGGAGCGGCCGGGGAGCTGTTTTTT.